This T cell receptor (beta chain) derives from a study of cytomegalovirus exposure and HLA in healthy donors. Study observations and caveats: A few of the chains that were CMV-associated were confirmed in vitro to be specific for CMV antigens.

For this clone: Its antigen is unidentified.

The PCR contained 60 Vbeta and 13 Jbeta primers. The repertoire was sequenced with immunoSEQ multiplex PCR; TCRdb's copy has only in-frame clones and lacks some. The sample's table shows around 39,000 clones. This CDR3 is 16 amino acids long. The germline V gene encodes CDR1 MDHEN and CDR2 SYDVKM. Trimming shortened V by 5 bases and J by 1 base, and 17 bases separated the two germline ends. The sequence derives from a male donor in good health and CMV-seronegative. Sequencing was carried out using PBMCs. This chain joins TRBV28 and TRBJ1-1; D possibly corresponds to TRBD1 (5 bases). CDR3: CASSPMGGEANTEAFF. CDR3 coding DNA: TGTGCCAGCAGTCCAATGGGGGGGGAAGCGAACACTGAAGCTTTCTTT.